These 17 T cell receptor beta chains originate from one sample sequenced in a study of regulatory T cells in long-lasting Graves disease. Sequencing libraries for TCR beta were prepared with iRepertoire HTBI primers and Arm-PCR of CDR3 regions. TCRdb fed the multiplex PCR reads into MiXCR, producing one record per CDR3 protein. The data contain about 400,000 distinct CDR3 sequences, 15% to 20% of them singletons. The time point here: newly diagnosed GD, antithyroid drugs for less than 3 months. Scientists built the TCR library using RNA that was extracted from PBMCs. The same data also contributed to another study, on T cells in Graves' hyperthyroidism and ophthalmopathy.

Sequenced here: peripheral blood mononuclear cells (PBMCs), sampled at new diagnosis, from a patient treated with antithyroid drugs. The receptors were sampled from a woman aged 18 to 35 with Graves disease.

The chain has TRBV10-3 and TRBJ2-1; TRBD2 aligns across 7 bases. Germline V gene data show CDR1 as ENHRY and CDR2 as SYGVKD. This CDR3 comprises 16 residues. The trim removed 2 bases at V and 0 bases at J, leaving 4 bases unmatched. CDR3 sequence reads: CAISERAGDSYNEQFF. The CDR3 DNA reads TGTGCCATCAGTGAGAGGGCGGGAGACTCCTACAATGAGCAGTTCTTC.

Remarks on this clonotype: This probably arose from a read error, given a far larger clone one base away. The gene calls are TRBV5-1 and TRBJ2-5; no firm D call. The DNA matches TRBJ2-1 better at its end, which makes the J call doubtful. The CDR3 loop spans 12 amino acids. Germline V gives CDR1 SGHRS, CDR2 YFSETQ. CDR3 region: CVSSLAQAEQFF. As DNA, the CDR3 is TGCGTCAGCAGCTTGGCGCAGGCTGAGCAGTTCTTC.

This clonotype was found many times. The J gene is TRBJ2-7, the V gene TRBV2, with D perhaps TRBD1 (5 bases). The CDR3 loop spans 13 amino acids. Per germline, CDR1 SNHLY and CDR2 FYNNEI. V was pared by 3 bases and J by 2 bases, with 8 bases between. In DNA form, the CDR3 reads TGTGCCAGCAGTGAGGCAGGGACCTACGAGCAGTACTTC. It specifies CASSEAGTYEQYF.

In its sample, this clonotype was seen many times. The V call is TRBV28, the J call TRBJ1-4; D gene unclear. V shed 6 bases and J shed 0 bases, with 26 bases lying between them. The CDR3 runs to 20 residues. Germline V gives CDR1 MDHEN, CDR2 SYDVKM. The CDR3 DNA is TGTGCCAGCAGCACACCCTTGAACAGTACGACAACGCCAACTAATGAAAAACTGTTTTTT. Its protein is CASSTPLNSTTTPTNEKLFF.

This clonotype was seen many times. For the CDR3, the DNA is TGTGCCAGCAGCCTTAAACCGGGACAGGGGTGGGAGCAGTACTTC. Amino acids: CASSLKPGQGWEQYF. The chain links TRBV9 to TRBJ2-7; 10 nucleotides agree with TRBD1. The CDR3 has 15 residues. Looked up from germline, CDR1 is SGDLS and CDR2 is YYNGEE. Germline trimming cut 4 bases from V and 7 bases from J; bases unmatched to any gene: 11.

This clonotype showed up many times. CDR3: CASSLRRGSNTGELFF. The CDR3 nucleotides are TGTGCCAGCAGCTTACGGCGTGGATCGAACACCGGGGAGCTGTTTTTT. The chain couples TRBV11-2 to TRBJ2-2; D gene unclear. Germline assignment: CDR1 SGHAT and CDR2 FQNNGV. The V end was cut by 2 bases, the J end by 0 bases, with 10 bases between. CDR3 length: 16 amino acids.

In its sample, this clonotype is medium-sized (0.01 to 0.1%). The rearrangement uses TRBV12-3 or TRBV12-4 and TRBJ2-7; tentative D call: TRBD1 (5 bases). Trimming took 2 bases from V and 1 from J, leaving 9 bases between them. The CDR3 is made up of 14 amino acids. CDR3 loop: CASSLTGYSYEQYF. CDR3 coding DNA: TGTGCCAGCAGTTTAACAGGCTATTCCTACGAGCAGTACTTC.

This clonotype was seen many times. CDR3 nucleotides: TGTGCCAGCAGCTTAACCCTCGACCATGAGCAGTTCTTC. Translated: CASSLTLDHEQFF. The chain is built from TRBV7-3 and TRBJ2-1, with D unresolved. The CDR3 covers 13 residues. Germline V gene data show CDR1 as SGHTA and CDR2 as FQGTGA. V was clipped by 0 bases and J by 8 bases, with 8 bases between them.

This clonotype was found many times. This chain links TRBV14 with TRBJ1-2; possible D gene TRBD1, 5 bases. The CDR3 extends over 14 amino acids. V lost 4 bases, J lost 8 bases, and 17 bases lay in between. CDR1 and CDR2 from the germline V gene are SGHDN and FVKESK. CDR3 coding DNA: TGTGCCAGCAGCCTTCTTGGAGGGGCTGGGGGCTACACCTTC. Its translation: CASSLLGGAGGYTF.

V usage is TRBV25-1 and J usage is TRBJ2-2; TRBD2 matches at 8 bases. V lost 5 bases, J lost 3 bases, and 5 bases stayed unmatched. The CDR3 is made up of 15 amino acids. Germline assignment: CDR1 MGHDK and CDR2 SYGVNS. The CDR3 DNA follows: TGTGCCAGCAGTTTTTCCGGGAGGGACACCGGGGAGCTGTTTTTT. Amino acids: CASSFSGRDTGELFF.

This rearrangement joins TRBV9 to TRBJ1-1; 8 bases line up with TRBD1. The germline CDR1 and CDR2 sequences are SGDLS and YYNGEE. The CDR3 runs to 15 residues. With V trimmed by 2 bases and J by 3 bases, 6 bases remained unmatched. The chain's CDR3 is CASSVLDREDTEAFF. DNA of the CDR3: TGTGCCAGCAGCGTTTTGGACAGGGAAGACACTGAAGCTTTCTTT.

The table lists this clonotype with a few counts. V is TRBV11-3 and J is TRBJ2-3, with unresolved D. The CDR3 has 16 residues. Trimming left V 5 bases short and J 0 bases short, with 15 bases between. CDR1 SGHNT and CDR2 YENEEA come from the germline V gene. CDR3 nucleotide sequence: TGTGCCAGCAGCCCACTGACGGAAACTAGCACAGATACGCAGTATTTT. Translating gives CASSPLTETSTDTQYF.

The chain has TRBV5-1 and TRBJ2-1, with 14 bases fitting TRBD2. The CDR3 has 19 amino acids. J was trimmed by 0 bases and V by 4 bases; bases with no gene match: 9. CDR1 SGHRS and CDR2 YFSETQ come from the germline V gene. This CDR3 is CASSSQGTSGSFSYNEQFF. The DNA of the CDR3 is TGCGCCAGCAGCAGCCAAGGGACTAGCGGGAGTTTCTCCTACAATGAGCAGTTCTTC.

This clonotype was counted at least ten times. The chain recombines TRBV7-9 with TRBJ2-7; 10 bases agree with TRBD1. With 5 bases clipped from V and 9 bases from J, the junction kept 10 bases outside the gene matches. This CDR3 is 14 amino acids long. The germline V gene has CDR1 SEHNR and CDR2 FQNEAQ (reference sequence). The CDR3 DNA reads as TGTGCCAGCAGCCCTTTGACAGGGGGCACGGCGCAGTACTTC. It codes for CASSPLTGGTAQYF.

This clonotype has at least ten counts. The rearrangement uses TRBV3-1 and TRBJ1-5; D remains ambiguous. The ends were cut back, 1 base at V and 5 bases at J, with 6 bases in the middle. Germline V gene lookup returns CDR1 LGHDT and CDR2 YNNKEL (reference sequence). This CDR3 is built from 13 residues. DNA of the CDR3: TGTGCCAGCAGCCAAGGGTCACATCAGCCCCAGCATTTT. Protein sequence: CASSQGSHQPQHF. Filled out from reference TRBV3-1 and TRBJ1-5, the complete variable domain reads DTAVSQTPKYLVTQMGNDKSIKCEQNLGHDTMYWYKQDSKKFLKIMFSYNNKELIINETVPNRFSPKSPDKAHLNLHINSLELGDSAVYFCASSQGSHQPQHFGDGTRLSIL.

This clonotype was counted at least ten times. The DNA of the CDR3 is TGTGCCAGCAGTTTAGAGAGGGCAGCCTACGAGCAGTACTTC. Translated: CASSLERAAYEQYF. The genes are TRBV12-3 or TRBV12-4 and TRBJ2-7, with a tentative D call TRBD2 (5 bases). V lost 1 base, J lost 2 bases, and 9 bases lay in between. The CDR3 length is 14 residues.

The table lists this clonotype with many counts. V gene TRBV3-1 combines with J gene TRBJ2-2; D unresolved. Germline V gene data show CDR1 as LGHDT and CDR2 as YNNKEL (reference sequence). The CDR3 runs to 14 residues. Trimming cost V 1 base and J 6 bases, with 9 bases left between them. CDR3 in amino acids: CASSQAWGSGELFF. CDR3 DNA: TGTGCCAGCAGCCAAGCCTGGGGTTCCGGGGAGCTGTTTTTT.